The 17 T cell receptor beta chains given below trace back to one sample, sequenced in a study of PD-L1 blockade in urothelial cancer. This table comes from immunoSEQ multiplex PCR, and its TCRdb copy is limited to in-frame clones, with some not included. The table lists some 41,000 clones, more than 75% of them singletons, with 14% in the top ten. Sequenced here: PBMCs, sampled around atezolizumab (anti-PD-L1) treatment. Receptor source: a woman aged 55 to 70 with urothelial cancer.

The chain couples TRBV5-6 to TRBJ1-2; 7 nucleotides agree with TRBD1. J was trimmed by 6 bases and V by 2 bases; bases with no gene match: 10. In germline, CDR1 is SGHDT, CDR2 YYEEEE. This CDR3 is built from 15 residues. The CDR3 here is CASSLQGPQVHGYTF. The CDR3 bases are TGTGCCAGCAGCTTACAGGGGCCGCAAGTTCATGGCTACACCTTC.

The CDR3 nucleotides are TGTGCCAGCAGCCGAGACTGGAACACCGGGGAGCTGTTTTTT. This translates into CASSRDWNTGELFF. The V gene is TRBV9, the J gene TRBJ2-2; no definite D call. Germline CDR1 reads SGDLS; CDR2 reads YYNGEE. This CDR3 region has 14 residues. V lost 4 bases, J lost 1 base, and 8 bases lay in between.

A note on this clone: The same CDR3 arises from other DNA sequences in this sample as well. The chain carries TRBV5-4 and TRBJ2-7; D might be TRBD1 (5 bases). With 4 bases removed from V and 2 bases from J, the gap between germline ends came to 16 bases. This CDR3 has 15 residues. CDR1 is SGHNT and CDR2 is YYREEE in the germline V gene (reference sequence). The CDR3 DNA is TGTGCCAGCAGCCTGGGTTGGCAGGGTACCTACGAGCAGTACTTC. Translated: CASSLGWQGTYEQYF.

This rearrangement joins TRBV9 to TRBJ1-2; D may be TRBD1 (6 bases). CDR3 size: 16 residues. Germline CDR1 and CDR2: SGDLS and YYNGEE. The ends were cut back, 0 bases at V and 2 bases at J, with 14 bases in the middle. CDR3 loop: CASSVDQGRGNYGYTF. The CDR3, as DNA: TGTGCCAGCAGCGTAGATCAGGGGAGGGGGAACTATGGCTACACCTTC. Variable domain in full (rest from reference TRBV9 and TRBJ1-2): DSGVTQTPKHLITATGQRVTLRCSPRSGDLSVYWYQQSLDQGLQFLIQYYNGEERAKGNILERFSAQQFPDLHSELNLSSLELGDSALYFCASSVDQGRGNYGYTFGSGTRLTVV.

V and J are TRBV5-6 and TRBJ1-2, with TRBD1 matching over 11 bases. The length of the CDR3 is 14 residues. Germline V CDR1 and CDR2: SGHDT, YYEEEE. Trimming at V came to 2 bases and at J to 8 bases, leaving 5 bases not matched to a gene. The CDR3 loop is CASSFTDRGRGYTF. CDR3 nucleotides: TGTGCCAGCAGCTTCACGGACAGGGGGCGAGGCTACACCTTC.

In its sample, this clone was seen a few times. The chain joins TRBV7-6 to TRBJ2-7; TRBD1 matches at 7 bases. With V trimmed by 2 bases and J by 2 bases, 3 bases remained unmatched. This CDR3 has 14 residues. Germline CDR1 and CDR2: SGHVS and FNYEAQ. The CDR3 DNA follows: TGTGCCAGCAGCTTAACAACAGGGGCCTACGAGCAGTACTTC. This codes for CASSLTTGAYEQYF.

The genes are TRBV2 and TRBJ1-2; 8 bases align to TRBD1. The CDR3 extends over 14 amino acids. V shed 4 bases, J shed 4 bases, and the junction held 5 bases outside the gene matches. From germline, CDR1 is SNHLY and CDR2 FYNNEI. In DNA form, the CDR3 reads TGTGCCAGCAGTGCATCAGGGGGCGCCTATGGCTACACCTTC. Translated: CASSASGGAYGYTF.

V gene TRBV7-9 combines with J gene TRBJ2-1, with D maybe TRBD2 (5 bases). Germline V gives CDR1 SEHNR, CDR2 FQNEAQ (reference sequence). The V end was cut by 11 bases, the J end by 0 bases, with 11 bases between. The CDR3 covers 13 residues. CDR3 residues: CAARGYSYNEQFF. CDR3 nucleotide sequence: TGTGCCGCCCGGGGATACTCCTACAATGAGCAGTTCTTC.

The chain carries TRBV19 and TRBJ1-2; D uncertain. This CDR3 has 12 residues. The ends were cut back, 3 bases at V and 5 bases at J, with 7 bases in the middle. CDR1 is LNHDA, CDR2 SQIVND, per germline (reference sequence). This chain's CDR3 is CASSIRGYGYTF. As DNA, the CDR3 is TGTGCCAGTAGTATCAGAGGATATGGCTACACCTTC.

The rearrangement joins TRBV21-1 to TRBJ2-1; TRBD2 is taken as the D call from the table, unchecked against the DNA. TRBV21-1 is termed a pseudogene. There are 15 residues in the CDR3. In DNA form, the CDR3 reads TGTGCCAGCAGCGAGACTAGCGGGAGTTGGGATGAGCAGTTCTTC. Translating it yields CASSETSGSWDEQFF.

Of note for this clone: At the DNA level, this CDR3 is encoded by other sequences in the same sample as well. The chain links TRBV7-2 to TRBJ2-7, with 11 bases that match TRBD2. CDR3 length: 15 residues. V lost 4 bases, J lost 5 bases, and 7 bases stayed unmatched. CDR1 is SGHTA and CDR2 is FQGNSA in the germline V gene. The CDR3 region is CASSSLAGGRNEQYF. CDR3 sequence (DNA): TGTGCCAGCAGCTCTCTAGCGGGAGGAAGAAACGAGCAGTACTTC.

In DNA form, the CDR3 reads TGCAGCGTTGCTCAGGGGAACACTGAAGCTTTCTTT. This gives the protein CSVAQGNTEAFF. The V gene is TRBV29-1, the J gene TRBJ1-1; D is possibly TRBD1 (5 bases). This CDR3 has 12 residues. In germline, CDR1 is SQVTM, CDR2 ANQGSEA. V dropped 4 bases and J dropped 1 base, with 7 bases sitting between them. Using reference TRBV29-1 and TRBJ1-1 for the parts outside the CDR3, the full variable domain is SAVISQKPSRDICQRGTSLTIQCQVDSQVTMMFWYRQQPGQSLTLIATANQGSEATYESGFVIDKFPISRPNLTFSTLTVSNMSPEDSSIYLCSVAQGNTEAFFGQGTRLTVV.

V and J are TRBV19 and TRBJ2-3; 10 bases match TRBD1. Germline loops: CDR1 LNHDA, CDR2 SQIVND (reference sequence). Germline trimming cut 3 bases from V and 5 bases from J; bases unmatched to any gene: 8. The length of the CDR3 is 16 residues. The CDR3 protein is CASSIGWDRGLDTQYF. DNA for the CDR3: TGTGCCAGTAGTATTGGATGGGACAGGGGCCTAGATACGCAGTATTTT.

This clone has only one observation. This chain links TRBV7-3 with TRBJ2-7; possible D gene TRBD1, 6 bases. This CDR3 has 12 residues. Germline loops: CDR1 SGHTA, CDR2 FQGTGA. Trimming shortened V by 2 bases and J by 6 bases, and 8 bases separated the two germline ends. The CDR3, as DNA: TGTGCCAGCAGCTTAGTACAGGGCGAGCAGTACTTC. It is translated as CASSLVQGEQYF.

The chain carries TRBV7-9 and TRBJ1-5; 7 nucleotides line up with TRBD1. There are 15 residues in the CDR3. Trimming cost V 1 base and J 7 bases; bases outside gene matches: 7. Germline assignment: CDR1 SEHNR and CDR2 FQNEAQ (reference sequence). The CDR3 here is CASSLEGAVGQPQHF. CDR3 nucleotide sequence: TGTGCCAGCAGCTTAGAGGGGGCCGTAGGACAGCCCCAGCATTTT.

The chain links TRBV15 to TRBJ1-5; D ambiguous. Per germline, CDR1 LNHNV and CDR2 YYDKDF (reference sequence). The CDR3 sequence is 13 residues long. Trimming pared 5 bases from V and 1 base from J, leaving 6 bases between. CDR3 protein: CATSARSNQPQHF. CDR3 sequence (DNA): TGTGCCACCAGCGCCAGGAGCAATCAGCCCCAGCATTTT.

The chain recombines TRBV7-8 with TRBJ1-4; D is undetermined. Trimming removed 0 bases at V and 3 bases at J, with 8 bases between. The length of the CDR3 is 15 residues. CDR1 SGHVS and CDR2 FQNEAQ come from the germline V gene. CDR3 bases: TGTGCCAGCAGCTTAGCCGGAGGTCCTAATGAAAAACTGTTTTTT. Translated: CASSLAGGPNEKLFF.